This T cell receptor beta chain was observed in a study of low-dose radiotherapy and immunotherapy resistance in tumors. Whole-study context: A total of 6.5 Gy was given to Cohort 1 as 0.5 Gy per fraction every 2 weeks. Fractions of 1 Gy went to Cohort 2 every two weeks, for 13 Gy over 26 weeks. Aspirin was administered orally at 300 mg daily for four cycles, commencing on cycle 1 day 1.

Documented time point: after trial treatment. The treatment was: LDRT plus nivolumab, ipilimumab, low-dose cyclophosphamide and aspirin (RACIN trial). The presence of advanced solid tumors lacking tumor-infiltrating lymphocytes characterized eligible patients. TRAV- and TRBV-specific primers primed first-strand cDNA, covering alpha and beta chains. Both a constant-region primer and a V-primer adapter served to amplify TCRs across 15 to 25 PCR cycles. TCRdb reprocessed the reads with MiXCR, giving one entry per CDR3 protein. The sample holds nearly 60,000 distinct CDR3 sequences, about 23% seen once. The CDR3 contains 15 residues. Germline CDR1 reads DFQATT; CDR2 reads SNEGSKA (reference sequence). V was clipped by 0 bases and J by 0 bases; unmatched bases: 1. This clonotype was recorded at least ten times.

This rearrangement joins TRBV20-1 to TRBJ2-2, with 7 bases identical to TRBD2. Sequenced material: PBMCs, taken after low-dose radiotherapy plus immunotherapy. The sequence was obtained from a male donor with prostate cancer. Here the CDR3 reads CSARDGRANTGELFF. The CDR3 DNA reads as TGCAGTGCTAGAGATGGGAGGGCGAACACCGGGGAGCTGTTTTTT.